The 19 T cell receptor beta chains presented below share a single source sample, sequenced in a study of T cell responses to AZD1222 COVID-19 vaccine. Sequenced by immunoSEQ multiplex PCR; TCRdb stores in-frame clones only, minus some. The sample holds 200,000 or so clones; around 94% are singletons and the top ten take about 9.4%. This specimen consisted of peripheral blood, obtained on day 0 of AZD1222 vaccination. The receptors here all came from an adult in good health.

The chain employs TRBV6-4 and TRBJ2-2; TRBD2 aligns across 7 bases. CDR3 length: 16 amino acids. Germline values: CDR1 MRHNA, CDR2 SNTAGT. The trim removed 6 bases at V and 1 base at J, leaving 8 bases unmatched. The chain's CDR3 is CASSRGGAQNTGELFF. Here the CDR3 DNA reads TGTGCCAGCAGCCGCGGGGGAGCGCAGAACACCGGGGAGCTGTTTTTT.

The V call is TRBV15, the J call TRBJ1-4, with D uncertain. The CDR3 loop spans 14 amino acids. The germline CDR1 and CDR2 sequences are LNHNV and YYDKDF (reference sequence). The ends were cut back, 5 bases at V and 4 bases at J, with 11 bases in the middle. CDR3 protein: CATSAVPHNEKLFF. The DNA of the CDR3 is TGTGCCACCAGCGCAGTCCCACATAATGAAAAACTGTTTTTT.

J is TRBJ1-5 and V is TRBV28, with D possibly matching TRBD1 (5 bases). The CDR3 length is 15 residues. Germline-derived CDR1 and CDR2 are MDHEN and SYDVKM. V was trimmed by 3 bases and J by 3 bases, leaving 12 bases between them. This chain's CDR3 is CASSFWAGYNQPQHF. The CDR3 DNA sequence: TGTGCCAGCAGTTTTTGGGCAGGGTACAATCAGCCCCAGCATTTT.

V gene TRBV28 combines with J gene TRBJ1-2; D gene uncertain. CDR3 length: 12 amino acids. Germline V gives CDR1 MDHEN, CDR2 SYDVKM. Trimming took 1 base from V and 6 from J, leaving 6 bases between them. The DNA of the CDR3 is TGTGCCAGCAGTTTATCCCCGAATGGCTACACCTTC. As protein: CASSLSPNGYTF.

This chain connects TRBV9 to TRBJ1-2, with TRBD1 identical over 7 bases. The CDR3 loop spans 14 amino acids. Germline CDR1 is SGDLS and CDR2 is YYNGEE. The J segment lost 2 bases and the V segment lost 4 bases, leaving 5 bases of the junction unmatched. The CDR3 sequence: CASSPRTGNYGYTF. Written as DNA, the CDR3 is TGTGCCAGCAGCCCTCGGACAGGCAACTATGGCTACACCTTC. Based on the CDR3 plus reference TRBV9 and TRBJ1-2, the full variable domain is DSGVTQTPKHLITATGQRVTLRCSPRSGDLSVYWYQQSLDQGLQFLIQYYNGEERAKGNILERFSAQQFPDLHSELNLSSLELGDSALYFCASSPRTGNYGYTFGSGTRLTVV.

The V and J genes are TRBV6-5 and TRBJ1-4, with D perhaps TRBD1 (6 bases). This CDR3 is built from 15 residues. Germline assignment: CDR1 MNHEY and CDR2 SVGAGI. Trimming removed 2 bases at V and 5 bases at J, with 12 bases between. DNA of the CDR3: TGTGCCAGCAGTTACGAATTCGGGGGCAATGAAAAACTGTTTTTT. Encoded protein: CASSYEFGGNEKLFF.

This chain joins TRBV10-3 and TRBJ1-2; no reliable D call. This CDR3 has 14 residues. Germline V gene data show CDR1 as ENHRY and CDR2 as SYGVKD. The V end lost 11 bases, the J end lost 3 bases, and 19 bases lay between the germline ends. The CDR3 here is CAGSGLEADYGYTF. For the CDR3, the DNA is TGTGCCGGGTCCGGGTTGGAGGCGGACTATGGCTACACCTTC.

The CDR3 nucleotides are TGTGCCAGCAGGACCGGGACAGGGGGCTACGAGACCCAGTACTTC. This encodes CASRTGTGGYETQYF. J is TRBJ2-5 and V is TRBV2; 12 nucleotides align to TRBD1. CDR3 length: 15 residues. V shed 6 bases and J 5 bases; nucleotides not matched to a gene: 7. Germline CDR1 and CDR2: SNHLY and FYNNEI. Supplemented by reference TRBV2 and TRBJ2-5, the full variable domain reads EPEVTQTPSHQVTQMGQEVILRCVPISNHLYFYWYRQILGQKVEFLVSFYNNEISEKSEIFDDQFSVERPDGSNFTLKIRSTKLEDSAMYFCASRTGTGGYETQYFGPGTRLLVL.

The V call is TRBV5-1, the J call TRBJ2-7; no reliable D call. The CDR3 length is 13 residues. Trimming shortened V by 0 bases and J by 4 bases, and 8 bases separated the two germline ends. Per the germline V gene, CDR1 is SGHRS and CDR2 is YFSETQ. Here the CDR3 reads CASSLAADYEQYF. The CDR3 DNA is TGCGCCAGCAGCTTGGCTGCTGATTACGAGCAGTACTTC.

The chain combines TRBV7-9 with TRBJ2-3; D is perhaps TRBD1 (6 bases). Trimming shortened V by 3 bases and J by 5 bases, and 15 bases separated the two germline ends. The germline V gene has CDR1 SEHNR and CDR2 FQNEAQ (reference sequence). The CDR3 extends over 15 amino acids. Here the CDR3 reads CASSFYRDQGDTQYF. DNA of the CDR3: TGTGCCAGCAGCTTCTACAGGGATCAAGGAGATACGCAGTATTTT.

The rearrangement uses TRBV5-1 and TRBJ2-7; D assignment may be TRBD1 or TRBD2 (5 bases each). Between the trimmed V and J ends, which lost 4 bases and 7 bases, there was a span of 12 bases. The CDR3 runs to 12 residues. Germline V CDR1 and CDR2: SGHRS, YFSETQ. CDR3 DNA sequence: TGCGCCAGCAGCCCCGGGGCCCGGGAGCAGTACTTC. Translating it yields CASSPGAREQYF.

The chain's CDR3 is CASSSVRERANEQFF. The CDR3 bases are TGTGCCAGCAGTTCCGTGAGGGAGAGGGCTAATGAGCAGTTCTTC. The chain is built from TRBV6-5 and TRBJ2-1, with D perhaps TRBD2 (5 bases). V shed 4 bases and J shed 7 bases, with 17 bases lying between them. The CDR3 runs to 15 residues. Per the germline V gene, CDR1 is MNHEY and CDR2 is SVGAGI.

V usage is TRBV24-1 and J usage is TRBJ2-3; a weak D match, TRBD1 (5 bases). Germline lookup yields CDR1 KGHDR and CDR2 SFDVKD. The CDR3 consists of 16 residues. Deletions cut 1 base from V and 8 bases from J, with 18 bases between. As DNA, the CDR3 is TGTGCCACCAGTGATTTAGAGGCAGGGATTTTCGGTACGCAGTATTTT. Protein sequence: CATSDLEAGIFGTQYF.

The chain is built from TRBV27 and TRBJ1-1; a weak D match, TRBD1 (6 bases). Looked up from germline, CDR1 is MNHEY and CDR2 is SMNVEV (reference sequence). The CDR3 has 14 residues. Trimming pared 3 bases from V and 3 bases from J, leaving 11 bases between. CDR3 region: CASSFGGRDTEAFF. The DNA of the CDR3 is TGTGCCAGCAGTTTCGGGGGCCGGGACACTGAAGCTTTCTTT.

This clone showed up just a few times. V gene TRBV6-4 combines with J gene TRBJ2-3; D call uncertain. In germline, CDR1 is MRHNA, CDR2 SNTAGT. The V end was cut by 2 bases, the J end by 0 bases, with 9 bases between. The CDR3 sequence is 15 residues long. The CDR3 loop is CASSDGVSSTDTQYF. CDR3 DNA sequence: TGTGCCAGCAGTGACGGGGTCTCTAGCACAGATACGCAGTATTTT.

CDR3 region: CASRSPMDRGLSSGRLNEQFF. The CDR3, as DNA: TGCGCCAGCAGATCCCCTATGGACAGGGGGCTAAGTAGCGGGAGACTTAATGAGCAGTTCTTC. The chain uses TRBV5-1 and TRBJ2-1, with 11 bases identical to TRBD1. This CDR3 region has 21 residues. V shed 5 bases and J 7 bases; nucleotides not matched to a gene: 26. Germline values: CDR1 SGHRS, CDR2 YFSETQ.

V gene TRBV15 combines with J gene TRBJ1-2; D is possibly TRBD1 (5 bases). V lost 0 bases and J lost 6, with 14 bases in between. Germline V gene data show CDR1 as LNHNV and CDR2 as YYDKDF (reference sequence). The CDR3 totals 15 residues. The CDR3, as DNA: TGTGCCACCAGCAGAGATAACCTCTTGGGGGATGGCTACACCTTC. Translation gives CATSRDNLLGDGYTF.

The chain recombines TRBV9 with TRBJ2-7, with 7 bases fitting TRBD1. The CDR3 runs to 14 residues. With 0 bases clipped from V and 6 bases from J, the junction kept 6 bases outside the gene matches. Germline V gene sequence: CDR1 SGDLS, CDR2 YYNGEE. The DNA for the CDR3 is TGTGCCAGCAGCGTAGCTGGACAGGTGACCGAGCAGTACTTC. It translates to CASSVAGQVTEQYF.

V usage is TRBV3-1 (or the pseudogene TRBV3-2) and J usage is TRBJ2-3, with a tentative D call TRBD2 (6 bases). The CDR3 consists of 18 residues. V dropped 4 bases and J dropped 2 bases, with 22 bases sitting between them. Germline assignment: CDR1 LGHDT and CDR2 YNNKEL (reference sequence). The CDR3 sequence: CASSPPLRLAPFTDTQYF. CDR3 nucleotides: TGTGCCAGCAGCCCCCCTTTGAGGCTAGCGCCATTCACAGATACGCAGTATTTT.